This T cell receptor (beta chain) was identified in a study of tissue T cells after allogeneic stem cell transplantation. Whole-study findings and limits: Alloreactivity or antigen specificity of tissue TCRs was not determined; some clones might be host cells. In patients and mice, blood and spleen missed much of tissue repertoire.

Concerning this clone itself: The antigen remains undetermined.

CDR3 sequences, V/J genes, frequencies and template counts came from survey-depth TCRbeta sequencing. This table comes from immunoSEQ multiplex PCR, and its TCRdb copy is limited to in-frame clones, with some not included. The sample shows some 7,000 clones, 65% to 85% of them seen only once. This clonotype was sampled from a male patient over 55 with steroid-refractory graft-versus-host disease after an allogeneic stem cell transplant. A share of the T cells may be of graft donor origin. The sequencing here drew on skin, taken at autopsy.

This CDR3 is CASRRNSNTEAFF. CDR3 nucleotides: TGTGCCAGCAGACGCAATTCGAACACTGAAGCTTTCTTT. This chain joins TRBV28 and TRBJ1-1; unclear D gene. Deletions cut 6 bases from V and 1 base from J, with 9 bases between. The CDR3 runs to 13 residues. From germline, CDR1 is MDHEN and CDR2 SYDVKM.